Listed below are T cell receptor beta chains from one sample, sequenced in a study of cytomegalovirus exposure and HLA in healthy donors. Sequencing used immunoSEQ multiplex PCR; TCRdb keeps in-frame clones, though not all of them. The sample has about 200,000 clones, about four fifths seen once. The sample consisted of PBMCs. The receptors here all came from a man between 25 and 39 years old in good health and CMV-seronegative. The CDR3 runs from the conserved cysteine through the conserved F or W. Fields, in order: D gene, clone size, J gene, V gene, CDR3 DNA, CDR3 protein. A D gene is named only where the DNA matches it firmly. For some rows the clone size is stated as once, few or many, or as a class when expanded; others skip it.

-,-,TRBJ1-5,TRBV4-1,TGCGCCAGCAGCCAAGGGGGGTTAACAGGGAATCAGCCCCAGCATTTT,CASSQGGLTGNQPQHF
-,-,TRBJ2-1,TRBV6-6,TGTGCCAGCAGTTCCGCCCAAGGGGACAATGAGCAGTTCTTC,CASSSAQGDNEQFF
TRBD1,-,TRBJ1-1,TRBV9,TGTGCCAGCATCCTTACGTGGAGTTCCCGGGACAGGGGGCCGAACACTGAAGCTTTCTTT,CASILTWSSRDRGPNTEAFF
TRBD2,-,TRBJ2-2,TRBV5-1,TGCGCCAGTAGGACTAGGGGTTCCGGGGAGCTGTTTTTT,CASRTRGSGELFF
TRBD1,-,TRBJ1-4,TRBV6-1,TGTGCCAGCAGTGAAAGGGGACAGGGGAATGAAAAACTGTTTTTT,CASSERGQGNEKLFF
-,-,TRBJ1-2,TRBV5-4,TGTGCCAGCAGCCTGGATGGATTACTAAACTATGGCTACACCTTC,CASSLDGLLNYGYTF
TRBD2,few,TRBJ2-3,TRBV11-2,TGTGCCAGCAGCCCAGCTAGCGGGGGTAGCACAGATACGCAGTATTTT,CASSPASGGSTDTQYF
TRBD1,-,TRBJ1-5,TRBV5-6,TGTGCCAGCAGCTCAGGGGGACGAGGCAATCAGCCCCAGCATTTT,CASSSGGRGNQPQHF
-,-,TRBJ1-2,TRBV5-4,TGTGCCAGCAGCTTGGGGGGCCAGGGCTATGGCTACACCTTC,CASSLGGQGYGYTF
-,-,TRBJ1-1,TRBV6-1,TGTGCCAGCAGTCCGACAGAGTCCCTCACTGAAGCTTTCTTT,CASSPTESLTEAFF
-,-,TRBJ2-3,TRBV5-4,TGTGCCAGCAGCTCGGGATTCACGAGGCTAGCAGGAGATACGCAGTATTTT,CASSSGFTRLAGDTQYF
TRBD1,-,TRBJ2-7,TRBV19,TGTGCCAGTAGTATCTTTCAGGGGGTCGGCGAGCAGTACTTC,CASSIFQGVGEQYF
-,-,TRBJ1-1,TRBV7-9,TGTGCCAGCAGCTTACCACTAACACGAGGGTTCACTGAAGCTTTCTTT,CASSLPLTRGFTEAFF
TRBD1,-,TRBJ1-6,TRBV7-7,TGTGCTAGCAGCCGCGACAGGGCCCCCAATTCACCCCTCCACTTT,CASSRDRAPNSPLHF
TRBD1,-,TRBJ2-7,TRBV5-1,TGCGCCAGCACTAGGACGTCAGGGGGCTACGAGCAGTACTTC,CASTRTSGGYEQYF
TRBD1,-,TRBJ2-7,TRBV7-9,TGTGCCAGCAGCCCATCCGCCAGGACAGGGGGCTACGAGCAGTACTTC,CASSPSARTGGYEQYF
TRBD1,-,TRBJ2-7,TRBV28,TGTGCCAGCAGTTATCACGGGACAGGGTCGATGGAGCAGTACTTC,CASSYHGTGSMEQYF
TRBD2,few,TRBJ2-2,TRBV5-1,TGCGCCAGCAGCGGGACGGGACTAAGAAACACCGGGGAGCTGTTTTTT,CASSGTGLRNTGELFF
TRBD2,-,TRBJ2-1,TRBV7-7,TGTGCTAGCAGCAAGACCCCGCAGCTAGCGGGGGCGAACAATGAGCAGTTCTTC,CASSKTPQLAGANNEQFF
TRBD2,-,TRBJ2-2,TRBV5-1,TGCGCCAGCAGCCTGGGGACTAGCGGTAACACCGGGGAGCTGTTTTTT,CASSLGTSGNTGELFF
TRBD1,-,TRBJ2-7,TRBV28,TGTGCCAGCAGTTTACCTTCCGGGACAGGGAGGGGCGAGCAGTACTTC,CASSLPSGTGRGEQYF
TRBD1,few,TRBJ2-7,TRBV5-1,TGCGCCAGCAGCTTGGCGTTGGGACAGACCTACGAGCAGTACTTC,CASSLALGQTYEQYF
-,-,TRBJ2-1,TRBV12-5,TGTGCTAGTGGGCCGAAGCCCCAATGCTCCTACAATGAGCAGTTCTTC,CASGPKPQCSYNEQFF
-,-,TRBJ1-2,TRBV29-1,TGCAGCGTTACGGGGGTTCTAAACTATGGCTACACCTTC,CSVTGVLNYGYTF
-,-,TRBJ1-2,TRBV7-9,TGTGCCAGCAGCCGTTGGACAGAGAATGGCTACACCTTC,CASSRWTENGYTF
-,-,TRBJ2-7,TRBV6-1,TGTGCCAGCAGTGAATTAGGGGACTCCTACGAGCAGTACTTC,CASSELGDSYEQYF
TRBD2,few,TRBJ2-1,TRBV7-9,TGTGCCAGCAGGCCCTCCGGGGGGTACAATGAGCAGTTCTTC,CASRPSGGYNEQFF
-,-,TRBJ2-2,TRBV7-5,TGTGCCAGAAGCTTAGCGACTAGAAGGCCCTTGAGAGGCGGGGAGCTGTTTTTT,CARSLATRRPLRGGELFF
-,-,TRBJ2-1,TRBV27,TGTGCCAGCACCTGGGGTAGCGGTACCTACAATGAGCAGTTCTTC,CASTWGSGTYNEQFF
-,-,TRBJ2-2,TRBV5-1,TGCGCCAGCAAAGACTCCGGGGAGCTGTTTTTT,CASKDSGELFF
TRBD1,-,TRBJ1-6,TRBV6-5,TGTGCCAGCAGGCCAGGGGGAGAGCATTCACCCCTCCACTTT,CASRPGGEHSPLHF
TRBD1,-,TRBJ1-2,TRBV2,TGTGCCAGCAGTCTTCGACAGGGCTATGGCTACACCTTC,CASSLRQGYGYTF
TRBD1,-,TRBJ2-7,TRBV11-2,TGTGCCAGCAGCTTAGCACCCCAGGGGGCACTCTACGAGCAGTACTTC,CASSLAPQGALYEQYF
-,-,TRBJ1-1,TRBV7-9,TGTTCCAGCACCCTCCGGACCGGGGACACTGAAGCTTTCTTT,CSSTLRTGDTEAFF
TRBD1,-,TRBJ1-1,TRBV15,TGTGCCACCAGCAGAGATCGGGACAGGGACACTGAAGCTTTCTTT,CATSRDRDRDTEAFF
-,-,TRBJ1-5,TRBV6-5,TGTGCCAGCAGTACAGTTGGCAATCAGCCCCAGCATTTT,CASSTVGNQPQHF
TRBD2,-,TRBJ2-7,TRBV6-5,TGTGCCAGCAGTTTACTAGCGGGGGCTGTCGGGTACGAGCAGTACTTC,CASSLLAGAVGYEQYF
TRBD1,-,TRBJ2-7,TRBV14,TGTGCCAGCAGCCAGAGGACTGGGACAGGGTTCTACGAGCAGTACTTC,CASSQRTGTGFYEQYF
-,-,TRBJ1-4,TRBV19,TGTGCCAGTAGTATAGCCCTGATTCACAGGGCATCTAATGAAAAACTGTTTTTT,CASSIALIHRASNEKLFF
-,once,TRBJ1-3,TRBV7-9,TGTGCCAGCAGCGAAAAGGGGGTCTCTGGAAACACCATATATTTT,CASSEKGVSGNTIYF
TRBD1,-,TRBJ1-2,TRBV6-5,TGTGCCAGCAGTTACTCGACAGGGGGAGTCGGCTACACCTTC,CASSYSTGGVGYTF
-,once,TRBJ1-1,TRBV28,TGTGCCAGCAGTTCTACAGCTTTCTTT,CASSSTAFF